This section outlines one TCR beta chain sequence together with its context. No antigen is known for it. Base qualities are not recorded, but no much larger clone differs from it by a single base. Genomic DNA was the input for TRB sequencing, which was run either with the immunoSEQ assay at survey resolution or with the hsTCRB kit. In the authors' own workflow: Initial read processing used immunoSEQ software, and repertoire analyses used the LymphoSeq R package. Clonality was computed as 1 minus normalized Shannon entropy, and a Gini coefficient was also calculated for each TRB dataset. Phenotypes of unsorted samples were inferred by mapping TRB sequences from sorted subsets of the recipient or donor onto unsorted samples of the same recipient. The immuneACCESS repertoire file appears here via TCRdb, limited to in-frame rearrangements. These files lack a portion of the clones; in checked studies, under half of the deficit traces to unresolved V genes, and the cause of the others is not known. That table is the source of V, J and clone size, and D and trimming were worked out from the DNA. For this sample there are over 20,000 clones; about 86% appear just once. The ten largest clones add up to roughly 2.1% of the sample.

These data belong to a study of T cells after posttransplantation cyclophosphamide (dated by TCRdb to 2015 to 2016). Background for the entire study: Using TRB sequencing, the study followed how the T cell repertoire rebuilt after myeloablative bone marrow transplantation with posttransplantation cyclophosphamide given as GVHD prophylaxis. Blood from all 35 or so PTCy patients who had 1-year posttransplant specimens underwent TRB sequencing. Samples from about 37 PTCy-treated patients and under 20 related bone marrow donors of those patients were subjected to antigen receptor sequencing. In 3 patients, up to about 3 additional blood samples taken between 2 and 5.2 years after transplant also underwent TRB sequencing, as did pretransplant blood from a handful of patients. Public TRB sequences were queried against a database of over 3,000 sequences associated with responses to pathogens, tumor antigens, self-antigens and alloantigens. TRA and TRB clonality were tightly correlated in roughly ten samples, so subsequent TCR analyses focused on TRB only.

The full study reports these points: Donor-recipient similarity was low at 1-2 months but increased during the first year, and donor CD8+ memory clones often dominated later blood repertoires. Across 45 to 50 patients, TRB clonality was highly associated with recipient CMV seropositivity and CMV reactivation, and PTCy diversity was similar to diversity in CNI/methotrexate controls. The TRB repertoires of T cells infiltrating skin or the GI tract showed only limited overlap with the TRB repertoires found in blood.

A control cohort of 11 patients who had been given myeloablative marrow transplants with methotrexate plus a calcineurin inhibitor was sampled 1 year after transplant. Peripheral blood and bone marrow mononuclear cells were isolated by Ficoll-Hypaque density centrifugation and were cryopreserved. Sequences were derived from PBMCs, sampled 350 to 400 days after allogeneic stem cell transplant with calcineurin inhibitor and methotrexate. The clonotype comes from a female patient in her 30s who received an allogeneic stem cell transplant from an unrelated donor, was CMV-positive, and had acute and chronic GVHD. Following a transplant, a fraction of the T cells may be traceable to the graft donor.

The CDR3 in this case is CASSYLGGAIGEQFF. The nucleotide sequence reads TGTGCCAGCAGTTATCTCGGTGGGGCTATTGGTGAGCAGTTCTTC. The receptor chain draws on TRBV6-5 and TRBJ2-1, with TRBD1 as a weak D call on 5 bases. The junction shows trimming of 3 bases on V and 9 bases on J, plus 18 bases between the germline ends. Reading from cysteine to phenylalanine, the CDR3 counts 15 amino acids. Of all the DNA, just the CDR3 is kept, 45 bases in frame from base 1. Per the germline V gene, MNHEY is the CDR1 and SVGAGI is the CDR2.